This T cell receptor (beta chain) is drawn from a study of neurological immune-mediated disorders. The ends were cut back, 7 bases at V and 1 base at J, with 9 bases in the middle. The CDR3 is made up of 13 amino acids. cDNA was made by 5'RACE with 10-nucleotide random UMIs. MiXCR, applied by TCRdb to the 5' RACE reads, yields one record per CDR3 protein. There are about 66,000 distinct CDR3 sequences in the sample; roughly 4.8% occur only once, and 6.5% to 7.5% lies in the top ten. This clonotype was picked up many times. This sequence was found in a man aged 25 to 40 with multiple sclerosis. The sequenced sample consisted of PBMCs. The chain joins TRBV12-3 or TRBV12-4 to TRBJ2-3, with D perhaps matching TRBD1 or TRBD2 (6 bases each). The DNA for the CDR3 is TGTGCCAGCATGAGGGGGGGCACAGATACGCAGTATTTT. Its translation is CASMRGGTDTQYF.